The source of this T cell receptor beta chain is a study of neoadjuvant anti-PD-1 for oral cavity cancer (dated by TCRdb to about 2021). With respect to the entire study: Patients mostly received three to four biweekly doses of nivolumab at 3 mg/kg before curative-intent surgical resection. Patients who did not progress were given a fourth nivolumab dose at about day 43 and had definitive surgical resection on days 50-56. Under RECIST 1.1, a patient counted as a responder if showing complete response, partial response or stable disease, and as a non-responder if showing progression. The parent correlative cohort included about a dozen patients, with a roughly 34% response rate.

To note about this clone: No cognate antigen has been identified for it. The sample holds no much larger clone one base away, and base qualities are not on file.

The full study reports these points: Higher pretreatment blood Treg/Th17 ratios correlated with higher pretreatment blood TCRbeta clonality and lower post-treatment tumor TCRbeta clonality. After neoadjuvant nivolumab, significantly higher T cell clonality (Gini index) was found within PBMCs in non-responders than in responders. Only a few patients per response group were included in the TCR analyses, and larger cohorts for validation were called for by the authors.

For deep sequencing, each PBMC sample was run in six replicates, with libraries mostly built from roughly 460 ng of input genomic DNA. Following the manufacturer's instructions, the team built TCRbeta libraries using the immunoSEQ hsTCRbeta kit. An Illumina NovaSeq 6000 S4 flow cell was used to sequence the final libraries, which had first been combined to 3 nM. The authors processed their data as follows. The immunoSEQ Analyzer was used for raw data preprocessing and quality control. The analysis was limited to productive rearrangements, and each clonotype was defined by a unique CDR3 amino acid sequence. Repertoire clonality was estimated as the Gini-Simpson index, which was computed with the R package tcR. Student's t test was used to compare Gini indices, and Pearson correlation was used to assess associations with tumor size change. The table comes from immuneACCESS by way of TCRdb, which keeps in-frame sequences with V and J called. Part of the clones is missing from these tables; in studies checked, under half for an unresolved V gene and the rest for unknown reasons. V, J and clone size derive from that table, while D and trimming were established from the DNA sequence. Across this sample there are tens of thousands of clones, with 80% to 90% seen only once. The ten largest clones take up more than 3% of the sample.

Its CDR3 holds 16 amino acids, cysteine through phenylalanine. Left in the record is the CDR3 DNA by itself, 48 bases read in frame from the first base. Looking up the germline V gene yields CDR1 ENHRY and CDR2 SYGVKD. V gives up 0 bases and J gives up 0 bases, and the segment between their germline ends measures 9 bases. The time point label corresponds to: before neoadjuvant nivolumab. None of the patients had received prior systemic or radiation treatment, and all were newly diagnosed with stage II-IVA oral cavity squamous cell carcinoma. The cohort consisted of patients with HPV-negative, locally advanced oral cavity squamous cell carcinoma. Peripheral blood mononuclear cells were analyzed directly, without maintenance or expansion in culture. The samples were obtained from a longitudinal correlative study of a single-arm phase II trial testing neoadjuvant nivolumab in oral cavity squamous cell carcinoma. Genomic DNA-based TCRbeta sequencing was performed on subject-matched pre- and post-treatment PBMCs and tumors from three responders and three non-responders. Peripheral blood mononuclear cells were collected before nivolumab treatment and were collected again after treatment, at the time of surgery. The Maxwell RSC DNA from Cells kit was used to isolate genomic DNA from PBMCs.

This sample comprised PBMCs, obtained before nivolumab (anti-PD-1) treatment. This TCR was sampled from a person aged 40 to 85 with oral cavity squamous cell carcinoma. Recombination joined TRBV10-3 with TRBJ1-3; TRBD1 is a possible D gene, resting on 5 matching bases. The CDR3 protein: CAISESARDSGNTIYF. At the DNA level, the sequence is TGTGCCATCAGTGAGTCCGCCAGGGACTCTGGAAACACCATATATTTT.